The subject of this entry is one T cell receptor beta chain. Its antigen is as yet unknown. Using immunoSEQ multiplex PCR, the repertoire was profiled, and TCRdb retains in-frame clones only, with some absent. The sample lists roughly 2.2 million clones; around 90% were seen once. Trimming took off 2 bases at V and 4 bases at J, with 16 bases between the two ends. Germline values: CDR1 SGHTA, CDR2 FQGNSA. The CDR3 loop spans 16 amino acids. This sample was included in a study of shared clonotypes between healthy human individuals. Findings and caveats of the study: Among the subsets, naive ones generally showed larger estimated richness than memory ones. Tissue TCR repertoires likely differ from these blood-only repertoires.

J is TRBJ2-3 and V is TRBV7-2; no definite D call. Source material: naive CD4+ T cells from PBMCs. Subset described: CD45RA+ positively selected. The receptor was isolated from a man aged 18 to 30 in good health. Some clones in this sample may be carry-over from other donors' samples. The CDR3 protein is CASSLLPPDVPDTQYF. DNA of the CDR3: TGTGCCAGCAGCTTACTCCCACCCGACGTCCCAGATACGCAGTATTTT.